The rows below give T cell receptor beta chains drawn from one sample of a study of blood T cell repertoires in COVID-19. Sequencing used immunoSEQ multiplex PCR; TCRdb keeps in-frame clones, though not all of them. The sample has approximately 34,000 clones; around 86% are singletons. Sequencing was done on a sample of peripheral blood. The receptors originated from a man aged 60 to 75 with active COVID-19. Each CDR3 is given with its conserved first and last residue. Fields, in order: V gene, D gene, clone size, J gene, CDR3 DNA, CDR3 protein. The D gene is left open where the match is weak. Only part of the rows carry a size: once, few, many, or a class if the clone is expanded.

v_call: TRBV30; d_call: TRBD2; clone_size: .; j_call: TRBJ2-3; cdr3_nt: TGTGCCTGGAGTGTGGGAGGGATCACAGATACGCAGTATTTT; cdr3_aa: CAWSVGGITDTQYF
v_call: TRBV7-8; d_call: .; clone_size: .; j_call: TRBJ1-6; cdr3_nt: TGTGCCAGCAGCCCGGGGTCAGGTCTGGATAATTCACCCCTCCACTTT; cdr3_aa: CASSPGSGLDNSPLHF
v_call: TRBV5-6; d_call: .; clone_size: once; j_call: TRBJ1-1; cdr3_nt: TGTGCCAGCAGCGCACGGGTGAACACTGAAGCTTTCTTT; cdr3_aa: CASSARVNTEAFF
v_call: TRBV6-2/TRBV6-3; d_call: .; clone_size: .; j_call: TRBJ2-7; cdr3_nt: TGTGCCAGCAGTTACCACCTAACCTACGAGCAGTACTTC; cdr3_aa: CASSYHLTYEQYF
v_call: TRBV25-1; d_call: TRBD1; clone_size: .; j_call: TRBJ1-6; cdr3_nt: TGTGCCAGCGCTCCAGGGGGCAATTCACCCCTCCACTTT; cdr3_aa: CASAPGGNSPLHF
v_call: TRBV3-1/TRBV3-2; d_call: .; clone_size: .; j_call: TRBJ1-6; cdr3_nt: TGTGCCAGCAGCCAAATGGAGGCTAATTCACCCCTCCACTTT; cdr3_aa: CASSQMEANSPLHF
v_call: TRBV4-2; d_call: TRBD2; clone_size: .; j_call: TRBJ2-7; cdr3_nt: TGTGCCAGCAGCCAAGGACTAGCGGCCGAGCAGTACTTC; cdr3_aa: CASSQGLAAEQYF
v_call: TRBV9; d_call: .; clone_size: .; j_call: TRBJ2-3; cdr3_nt: TGTGCCAGCAGCGTAGCTACTCCTAGCACAGATACGCAGTATTTT; cdr3_aa: CASSVATPSTDTQYF
v_call: TRBV7-7; d_call: .; clone_size: .; j_call: TRBJ2-5; cdr3_nt: TGTGCCAGCAGCCCGGCAGGGGTCCCCCGAGACCAGTACTTC; cdr3_aa: CASSPAGVPRDQYF
v_call: TRBV4-3; d_call: .; clone_size: .; j_call: TRBJ2-5; cdr3_nt: TGCGCCAGCAGCCAAGGGGGGAGGGGGCAAGAGACCCAGTACTTC; cdr3_aa: CASSQGGRGQETQYF
v_call: TRBV19; d_call: TRBD1; clone_size: .; j_call: TRBJ2-1; cdr3_nt: TGTGCCAGTAGTTCGCGACAGGGGGCGAGGAATGAGCAGTTCTTC; cdr3_aa: CASSSRQGARNEQFF
v_call: TRBV30; d_call: .; clone_size: .; j_call: TRBJ1-1; cdr3_nt: TGTGCCTGGAGACAGCTTCCCGGCACTGAAGCTTTCTTT; cdr3_aa: CAWRQLPGTEAFF
v_call: TRBV27; d_call: .; clone_size: .; j_call: TRBJ2-7; cdr3_nt: TGTGCCAGCAGTTTGATAGGAGGCGAGCAGTACTTC; cdr3_aa: CASSLIGGEQYF
v_call: TRBV13; d_call: .; clone_size: .; j_call: TRBJ1-1; cdr3_nt: TGTGCCAGCAGCTTAGGGGGGCGGACTGAAGCTTTCTTT; cdr3_aa: CASSLGGRTEAFF
v_call: TRBV7-2; d_call: .; clone_size: .; j_call: TRBJ2-1; cdr3_nt: TGTGCCAGCAGCTTAGGACCCTTTTTTGGAGCTAGCTCCTACAATGAGCAGTTCTTC; cdr3_aa: CASSLGPFFGASSYNEQFF
v_call: TRBV12-3/TRBV12-4; d_call: TRBD1; clone_size: .; j_call: TRBJ1-2; cdr3_nt: TGTGCCAGCAGTAGTCCGGGACAGGCCGTTACCTTC; cdr3_aa: CASSSPGQAVTF
v_call: TRBV6-5; d_call: TRBD2; clone_size: .; j_call: TRBJ2-5; cdr3_nt: TGTGCCAGCAGTTACTCGACGACTAGCGCTGAGACCCAGTACTTC; cdr3_aa: CASSYSTTSAETQYF
v_call: TRBV5-6; d_call: TRBD2; clone_size: .; j_call: TRBJ2-7; cdr3_nt: TGTGCCAGCAGCACCGGACTAGCGGGAGTTGAGCAGTACTTC; cdr3_aa: CASSTGLAGVEQYF
v_call: TRBV5-1; d_call: .; clone_size: few; j_call: TRBJ2-3; cdr3_nt: TGCGCCAGCAGCTTGGGGCAGGCAAGCACAGATACGCAGTATTTT; cdr3_aa: CASSLGQASTDTQYF
v_call: TRBV6-5; d_call: .; clone_size: .; j_call: TRBJ1-1; cdr3_nt: TGTGCCAGCAGCCGGGGACTGCCTGAAGCTTTCTTT; cdr3_aa: CASSRGLPEAFF
v_call: TRBV9; d_call: TRBD1; clone_size: .; j_call: TRBJ1-4; cdr3_nt: TGTGCCAGCAGCCCAAAGGACAGGGCGGACGAAAAACTGTTTTTT; cdr3_aa: CASSPKDRADEKLFF
v_call: TRBV11-3; d_call: .; clone_size: .; j_call: TRBJ2-3; cdr3_nt: TGTGCCAGCAGCTTAGATTCCTCCAGGACAGATACGCAGTATTTT; cdr3_aa: CASSLDSSRTDTQYF
v_call: TRBV25-1; d_call: TRBD1; clone_size: .; j_call: TRBJ2-7; cdr3_nt: TGTGCCAGCAGTGAATTTGGGACAGAAAAGGAGTACTTC; cdr3_aa: CASSEFGTEKEYF
v_call: TRBV12-3/TRBV12-4; d_call: TRBD1; clone_size: few; j_call: TRBJ1-5; cdr3_nt: TGTGCCAGCAGGGACAGGTTCCATCAGCCCCAGCATTTT; cdr3_aa: CASRDRFHQPQHF
v_call: TRBV19; d_call: .; clone_size: .; j_call: TRBJ2-7; cdr3_nt: TGTGCCAGTAGTAACGGACAGAGCTACGAGCAGTACTTC; cdr3_aa: CASSNGQSYEQYF
v_call: TRBV7-9; d_call: TRBD1; clone_size: .; j_call: TRBJ2-7; cdr3_nt: TGTGCCAGCAGCTCACTACCGCCGGGACAGGGCTACGAGCAGTACTTC; cdr3_aa: CASSSLPPGQGYEQYF
v_call: TRBV19; d_call: .; clone_size: .; j_call: TRBJ2-7; cdr3_nt: TGTGCCAGTAGTATCACGTACACCACAGGCGACGAGCAGTACTTC; cdr3_aa: CASSITYTTGDEQYF
v_call: TRBV7-8; d_call: TRBD1; clone_size: .; j_call: TRBJ1-2; cdr3_nt: TGTGCCAGCAGCCCCAACAGGGGGCGCTTCTTGTACGGCTACACCTTC; cdr3_aa: CASSPNRGRFLYGYTF
v_call: TRBV6-5; d_call: .; clone_size: .; j_call: TRBJ1-5; cdr3_nt: TGTGCCAGCAGTAGCAGGGCGGTCAATCAGCCCCAGCATTTT; cdr3_aa: CASSSRAVNQPQHF
v_call: TRBV3-1/TRBV3-2; d_call: .; clone_size: once; j_call: TRBJ1-2; cdr3_nt: TGTGCCAGCAGCCAGGGGGCCTATGGCTACACCTTC; cdr3_aa: CASSQGAYGYTF
v_call: TRBV4-2; d_call: TRBD1; clone_size: .; j_call: TRBJ2-2; cdr3_nt: TGTGCCAGCAGCCATGACAGGGTTGGGGAGCTGTTTTTT; cdr3_aa: CASSHDRVGELFF
v_call: TRBV4-2; d_call: .; clone_size: .; j_call: TRBJ1-3; cdr3_nt: TGTGCCAGCAGCCCTTCTACAGGTTACTCCTCTGGAAACACCATATATTTT; cdr3_aa: CASSPSTGYSSGNTIYF
v_call: TRBV7-6; d_call: .; clone_size: .; j_call: TRBJ2-1; cdr3_nt: TGTGCCAGCAGCTCTCGGAGGAAGCAGTTCTTC; cdr3_aa: CASSSRRKQFF
v_call: TRBV4-3; d_call: .; clone_size: .; j_call: TRBJ2-2; cdr3_nt: TGCGCCAGCAGCCAAGAAGGCAGGGGAAACACCGGGGAGCTGTTTTTT; cdr3_aa: CASSQEGRGNTGELFF
v_call: TRBV5-4; d_call: .; clone_size: .; j_call: TRBJ1-2; cdr3_nt: TGTGCCAGCAGCCCGGGACAAAACTATGGCTACACCTTC; cdr3_aa: CASSPGQNYGYTF
v_call: TRBV4-1; d_call: TRBD2; clone_size: .; j_call: TRBJ2-3; cdr3_nt: TGCGCCACCGCCGATATAGCGGGAGGGCCGGTAGATACGCAGTATTTT; cdr3_aa: CATADIAGGPVDTQYF
v_call: TRBV5-8; d_call: .; clone_size: once; j_call: TRBJ2-3; cdr3_nt: TGTGCCAGCAGGGAGTGGAATACGCAGTATTTT; cdr3_aa: CASREWNTQYF
v_call: TRBV18; d_call: TRBD1; clone_size: .; j_call: TRBJ1-4; cdr3_nt: TGTGCCAGCTCACAGGGACAGGGGTCCTCCGGGGATTTT; cdr3_aa: CASSQGQGSSGDF
v_call: TRBV6-5; d_call: TRBD1; clone_size: .; j_call: TRBJ1-2; cdr3_nt: TGTGCCAGCAGCCGTCTAGGACAGGGCCATGGCTACACCTTC; cdr3_aa: CASSRLGQGHGYTF
v_call: TRBV9; d_call: .; clone_size: .; j_call: TRBJ1-1; cdr3_nt: TGTGCCAGCAGCCTTTCGGACAGACTCTACACTGAAGCTTTCTTT; cdr3_aa: CASSLSDRLYTEAFF
v_call: TRBV18; d_call: .; clone_size: .; j_call: TRBJ2-3; cdr3_nt: TGTGCCAGCTCGGAGCGTCAGGGGACAGATACGCAGTATTTT; cdr3_aa: CASSERQGTDTQYF
v_call: TRBV2; d_call: .; clone_size: .; j_call: TRBJ2-4; cdr3_nt: TGTGCCAGCAGATTTGGAGGGTCCAAAAACATTCAGTACTTC; cdr3_aa: CASRFGGSKNIQYF
v_call: TRBV11-1; d_call: .; clone_size: .; j_call: TRBJ1-1; cdr3_nt: TGTGCCAGCAGCTTTACACCGAACACTGAAGCTTTCTTT; cdr3_aa: CASSFTPNTEAFF
v_call: TRBV3-1/TRBV3-2; d_call: TRBD1; clone_size: .; j_call: TRBJ2-5; cdr3_nt: TGTGCCAGCAGCCACCGGGGACAGGTAACGCAAGAGACCCAGTACTTC; cdr3_aa: CASSHRGQVTQETQYF
v_call: TRBV12-3/TRBV12-4; d_call: .; clone_size: .; j_call: TRBJ1-1; cdr3_nt: TGTGCCAGCAGTGTAGACAGGATTAAAGCTTTCTTT; cdr3_aa: CASSVDRIKAFF
v_call: TRBV5-1; d_call: .; clone_size: .; j_call: TRBJ2-2; cdr3_nt: TGCGCCAGCAGGTCGGACAGTACGGCCGGGGAGCTGTTTTTT; cdr3_aa: CASRSDSTAGELFF
v_call: TRBV11-2; d_call: .; clone_size: .; j_call: TRBJ1-1; cdr3_nt: TGTGCCAGCAGCTCAAACCTTGGGCCTTACACTGAAGCTTTCTTT; cdr3_aa: CASSSNLGPYTEAFF
v_call: TRBV27; d_call: .; clone_size: .; j_call: TRBJ1-1; cdr3_nt: TGTGCCAGCAGTTTCTCGGGAAGGGAAGCTTTCTTT; cdr3_aa: CASSFSGREAFF
v_call: TRBV6-5; d_call: TRBD1; clone_size: once; j_call: TRBJ1-2; cdr3_nt: TGTGCCAGCAGCCCCGGGACAGGGGGCTACTATGGCTACACCTTC; cdr3_aa: CASSPGTGGYYGYTF
v_call: TRBV19; d_call: .; clone_size: .; j_call: TRBJ2-2; cdr3_nt: TGTGCCAGTAGTATATCGGGAACCGGGGAGCTGTTTTTT; cdr3_aa: CASSISGTGELFF
v_call: TRBV9; d_call: .; clone_size: .; j_call: TRBJ2-5; cdr3_nt: TGTGCCAGCAGCGTAGGTCCCAGTCAAGAGACCCAGTACTTC; cdr3_aa: CASSVGPSQETQYF
v_call: TRBV5-4; d_call: .; clone_size: .; j_call: TRBJ1-1; cdr3_nt: TGTGCCAGCAGCTCCGAGGGAGGGACTGAAGCTTTCTTT; cdr3_aa: CASSSEGGTEAFF
v_call: TRBV5-5; d_call: .; clone_size: .; j_call: TRBJ1-1; cdr3_nt: TGTGCCAGCAGCTTAGGGGGTGGGAACACTGAAGCTTTCTTT; cdr3_aa: CASSLGGGNTEAFF
v_call: TRBV7-7; d_call: TRBD1; clone_size: .; j_call: TRBJ2-1; cdr3_nt: TGTGCTAGCAGCTTAGGGGCGGGGACAGGAGACAATGAGCAGTTCTTC; cdr3_aa: CASSLGAGTGDNEQFF
v_call: TRBV4-3; d_call: TRBD2; clone_size: .; j_call: TRBJ2-5; cdr3_nt: TGCGCCAGCAGCGCCCACCCCCGGGGGGGGGCCGAAGAGACCCAGTACTTC; cdr3_aa: CASSAHPRGGAEETQYF
v_call: TRBV24-1; d_call: TRBD1; clone_size: .; j_call: TRBJ1-1; cdr3_nt: TGTGCCACCAGTGACCATTCACAGGGGGGGACTGAAGCTTTCTTT; cdr3_aa: CATSDHSQGGTEAFF
v_call: TRBV6-2/TRBV6-3; d_call: .; clone_size: few; j_call: TRBJ2-2; cdr3_nt: TGTGCCAGCAGTTACCGAGGGATGGACACCGGGGAGCTGTTTTTT; cdr3_aa: CASSYRGMDTGELFF
v_call: TRBV2; d_call: TRBD2; clone_size: .; j_call: TRBJ2-2; cdr3_nt: TGTGCCAGCAGTCTAGCGGGGGTCTTAACCGGGGAGCTGTTTTTT; cdr3_aa: CASSLAGVLTGELFF
v_call: TRBV9; d_call: .; clone_size: .; j_call: TRBJ2-7; cdr3_nt: TGTGCCAGCAGCGTAGACGCTAGACCCTACGAGCAGTACTTC; cdr3_aa: CASSVDARPYEQYF
v_call: TRBV6-6; d_call: .; clone_size: once; j_call: TRBJ2-7; cdr3_nt: TGTGCCAGCACCGCGAGGGACTCCGGGGACGAGCAGTACTTC; cdr3_aa: CASTARDSGDEQYF